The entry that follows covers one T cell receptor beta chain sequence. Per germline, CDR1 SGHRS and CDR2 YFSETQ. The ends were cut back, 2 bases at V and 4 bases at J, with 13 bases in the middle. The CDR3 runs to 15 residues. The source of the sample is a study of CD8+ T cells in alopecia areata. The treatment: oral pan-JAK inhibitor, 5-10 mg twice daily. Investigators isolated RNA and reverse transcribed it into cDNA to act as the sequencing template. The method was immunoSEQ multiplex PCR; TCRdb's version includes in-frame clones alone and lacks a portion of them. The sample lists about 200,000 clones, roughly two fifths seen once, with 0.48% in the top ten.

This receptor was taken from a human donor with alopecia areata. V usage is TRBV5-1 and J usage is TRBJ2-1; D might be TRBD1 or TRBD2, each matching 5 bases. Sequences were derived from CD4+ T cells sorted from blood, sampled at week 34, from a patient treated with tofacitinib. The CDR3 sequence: CASSFGGRVYNEQFF. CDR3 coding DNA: TGCGCCAGCAGCTTTGGGGGTAGGGTGTACAATGAGCAGTTCTTC.